This T cell receptor beta chain was documented in a study of cytomegalovirus exposure and HLA in healthy donors. The CDR3 contains 22 residues. Germline CDR1 reads SGDLS; CDR2 reads YYNGEE. J gave up 0 bases and V 2 bases, and 19 bases lay outside the gene matches. In the PCR, 60 Vbeta and 13 Jbeta primers were used. The table came from immunoSEQ multiplex PCR; TCRdb's copy has only in-frame clones and leaves some out. The table lists about 140,000 clones, roughly 70% of them singletons, with about 7% in the top ten. The genes are TRBV9 and TRBJ2-1, with 11 bases that match TRBD1. Input material: PBMCs. This sequence originates from a young man in good health and CMV-seronegative. CDR3 protein: CASSVGYTPGQGGSFSYNEQFF. CDR3 DNA sequence: TGTGCCAGCAGCGTCGGATACACCCCGGGACAGGGGGGATCCTTCTCCTACAATGAGCAGTTCTTC.